This is a list of T cell receptor beta chains from one sample in a study of blood T cell repertoires in COVID-19. Sequencing used immunoSEQ multiplex PCR; TCRdb keeps in-frame clones, though not all of them. The sample comprises about 130,000 clones, over 75% of which are singletons, and less than 4.5% rests with the top ten. The material sequenced was peripheral blood. The receptors originated from a woman aged 55-70 years with acute or convalescent COVID-19. CDR3s include the opening cysteine and the closing phenylalanine or tryptophan. A D gene is named only where the DNA matches it firmly. Clone size is stated in some rows and not others, as once, few, many or a class when expanded.

TRBV6-1,TRBD2,NA,TRBJ2-3,16,CASSDRLAGGTDTQYF,TGTGCCAGCAGTGATAGACTAGCGGGAGGCACAGATACGCAGTATTTT
TRBV27,TRBD1,NA,TRBJ1-6,17,CASSLRARGLTTSPLHF,TGTGCCAGCAGTTTAAGGGCCAGGGGGCTCACAACTTCACCCCTCCACTTT
TRBV7-9,NA,NA,TRBJ2-1,12,CASSPGGTQQFF,TGTGCCAGCAGCCCTGGGGGGACTCAGCAGTTCTTC
TRBV5-4,TRBD2,NA,TRBJ2-5,15,CASSHPSGTQETQYF,TGTGCCAGCAGCCACCCTAGCGGGACCCAAGAGACCCAGTACTTC
TRBV5-6,NA,NA,TRBJ1-2,12,CASSLGGLSGTF,TGTGCCAGCAGCTTGGGAGGCCTTAGCGGTACCTTC
TRBV5-1,NA,NA,TRBJ2-7,14,CASSPQLERYEQYF,TGCGCCAGCAGCCCTCAACTAGAAAGGTACGAGCAGTACTTC
TRBV5-1,TRBD2,NA,TRBJ2-3,15,CASSVAGDFTDTQYF,TGCGCCAGCAGTGTAGCGGGAGACTTCACAGATACGCAGTATTTT
TRBV5-1,TRBD2,few,TRBJ2-3,19,CASSRRLAGGGGHTDTQYF,TGCGCCAGCAGCCGACGGCTAGCGGGAGGGGGTGGACACACAGATACGCAGTATTTT
TRBV6-5,NA,once,TRBJ2-1,11,CASSTYNEQFF,TGTGCCAGCAGTACATACAATGAGCAGTTCTTC
TRBV19,TRBD2,NA,TRBJ2-2,15,CASRAGTRNTGELFF,TGTGCCAGTAGGGCCGGGACTAGGAACACCGGGGAGCTGTTTTTT
TRBV24-1,TRBD2,NA,TRBJ2-3,17,CATSDPRGGRGTDTQYF,TGTGCCACCAGTGACCCCCGTGGCGGGAGGGGCACAGATACGCAGTATTTT
TRBV6-1,NA,NA,TRBJ1-2,14,CASSDITANYGYTF,TGTGCCAGCAGTGACATTACAGCTAACTATGGCTACACCTTC
TRBV19,NA,NA,TRBJ2-6,19,CASRLLQGTFVSGANVLTF,TGTGCCAGTAGGCTGCTACAGGGGACTTTTGTTTCTGGGGCCAACGTCCTGACTTTC
TRBV5-1,NA,few,TRBJ1-2,13,CASSLGQFYGYTF,TGCGCCAGCAGCTTGGGTCAGTTCTATGGCTACACCTTC
TRBV13,TRBD2,few,TRBJ2-1,17,CASRLESGTSGNNEQFF,TGTGCCAGCAGATTAGAGTCGGGGACTAGCGGAAACAATGAGCAGTTCTTC
TRBV24-1,TRBD1,NA,TRBJ1-5,15,CATSDRQGTNQPQHF,TGTGCCACCAGTGATAGACAGGGGACGAATCAGCCCCAGCATTTT
TRBV7-8,NA,NA,TRBJ1-1,13,CASSLGGWDEAFF,TGTGCCAGCAGCTTGGGGGGATGGGATGAAGCTTTCTTT
TRBV1,NA,NA,TRBJ1-3,14,CTSSLTGTGNTIYF,TGCACCAGCAGCCTCACAGGGACTGGAAACACCATATATTTT
TRBV6-5,NA,NA,TRBJ1-6,13,CASSRTSFSPLHF,TGTGCCAGCAGCCGGACATCTTTTTCACCCCTCCACTTT
TRBV7-8,TRBD1,NA,TRBJ2-7,15,CASSLVRGQSYEQYF,TGTGCCAGCAGCTTAGTCAGGGGGCAGTCCTACGAGCAGTACTTC
TRBV9,TRBD1,NA,TRBJ1-1,14,CASSEGQGVTEAFF,TGTGCCAGCAGTGAGGGACAGGGGGTCACTGAAGCTTTCTTT
TRBV24-1,NA,NA,TRBJ2-5,14,CATSGAFNQETQYF,TGTGCCACCAGTGGCGCGTTCAACCAAGAGACCCAGTACTTC
TRBV5-1,NA,NA,TRBJ1-4,15,CASSLRRGTNEKLFF,TGCGCCAGCAGCTTGCGGAGGGGAACTAATGAAAAACTGTTTTTT
TRBV3-1/TRBV3-2,NA,NA,TRBJ1-1,15,CASRETRTANTEAFF,TGTGCCAGCAGGGAAACAAGGACAGCGAACACTGAAGCTTTCTTT
TRBV6-5,TRBD1,NA,TRBJ1-2,13,CASLQGVGGGYTF,TGTGCCAGTCTACAGGGGGTCGGGGGTGGCTACACCTTC
TRBV6-6,TRBD1,NA,TRBJ1-4,17,CASSRINPGQPNEKLFF,TGTGCCAGCAGTCGAATTAATCCGGGACAGCCTAATGAAAAACTGTTTTTT
TRBV10-1,NA,NA,TRBJ1-1,10,CASRTGEAFF,TGCGCCAGCAGGACAGGTGAAGCTTTCTTT
TRBV24-1,TRBD1,once,TRBJ1-2,14,CATSDLGQDYGYTF,TGTGCCACCAGTGACCTAGGACAGGACTATGGCTACACCTTC
TRBV4-2,TRBD2,NA,TRBJ2-1,20,CASSQVRLAEPSISYNEQFF,TGTGCCAGCAGCCAAGTCCGGCTAGCGGAGCCCTCTATTTCCTACAATGAGCAGTTCTTC
TRBV30,NA,NA,TRBJ1-2,14,CAWSETLGNYGYTF,TGTGCCTGGAGTGAGACCCTCGGGAACTATGGCTACACCTTC